This T cell receptor beta chain is from a study of blood T cell repertoires in COVID-19 (dated by TCRdb to 2019 to 2021). Concerning the study at large: Samples covering the acute and convalescent phases of COVID-19 were provided by collaborators in the United States, Italy and Spain. The material from the prospective study consisted of cDNA or gDNA derived from T cells, B-cell-depleted T cells, or PBMCs. The dataset comprised deeply sampled blood TCRbeta repertoires from subjects exposed to, actively infected with, or recovered from COVID-19. The repertoires were made available in a free public database intended to serve as a resource for research on the immune response to SARS-CoV-2. Samples came from the ongoing ImmuneRACE study (first 160 participants) plus 1,254 subjects from 6 global collaborators. Nearly every sample came with metadata listing a de-identified subject ID, COVID-19 status, age in years and sex. Where HLA class I and class II types were available, the types were taken from metadata supplied by the sample provider, not from assay-based typing.

The immunoSEQ Assay, a bias-controlled multiplex PCR, was used to amplify TCRbeta CDR3 regions from genomic DNA. For the original study's pipeline: Nucleated cell counts per sample were estimated from amplification of reference gene primers within the assay. To quantify the absolute abundance of each unique TCRbeta CDR3 rearrangement, sequence reads were collapsed and filtered. Productive Simpson clonality was computed per sample as the square root of Simpson's diversity index over productive rearrangements. In its TCRdb copy, this immuneACCESS table keeps in-frame sequences only and misses some clones. Where compared with another copy, unresolved V genes explain less than half of these, and the others have no known cause. That table is the source of V, J and clone size, and D and trimming were worked out from the DNA. This sample comprises about 130,000 clones, approximately 85% of them detected only once. The ten largest make up roughly 4.5% of the sample.

To note about this clone: No cognate antigen has been identified for it. The sample holds no much larger clone one base away, and base qualities are not on file.

Beyond this particular receptor, the publication reports: Clinical and demographic metadata were provided uncurated, with the amount varying by source and participant.

Whole blood was collected in K2EDTA tubes by collaborating institutions according to the institutions' own protocols. For TCRbeta analysis, collaborator samples were shipped as frozen whole blood, as isolated PBMCs, or as DNA extracted from either sample type. Inclusive of the bounding cysteine and phenylalanine, the CDR3 is 16 residues long. Only the CDR3 part of the read is kept: 48 bases, read in frame from the first base. V is shortened by 1 base, J by 4 bases, and the region joining them spans 13 bases. Via the germline V gene, CDR1 is LGHNA and CDR2 YSLEER. This chain joins TRBV4-3 to TRBJ2-2; TRBD2 is a weak D gene call, 6 bases matching. This receptor was taken from a human donor in a cohort sampled during active COVID-19. Sequences were obtained from peripheral blood. This receptor carries the CDR3 CASSQGSGPGTGELFF. The sequenced DNA is TGCGCCAGCAGCCAAGGAAGCGGGCCGGGCACCGGGGAGCTGTTTTTT.